Listed below are T cell receptor beta chains from one sample, sequenced in a study of early T cells in non-severe SARS-CoV-2 infection. TCRdb reprocessed the 5' RACE reads via MiXCR and lists one record per CDR3 protein. Of 63,000 or so distinct CDR3 sequences listed, approximately 10% are singletons. The sequenced sample consisted of whole blood. These receptors came from an adult who was a healthcare worker with PCR-confirmed SARS-CoV-2 infection or an uninfected control (not recorded which). The CDR3 runs from the conserved cysteine through the conserved F or W. D genes are given only for firm matches. A row's size may be missing; if present it is once, few, many or a size class.

V	D	J	size	length	DNA	CDR3
TRBV29-1	-	TRBJ2-5	-	11	TGCAGCGCGAGGGGGTACGAGACCCAGTACTTC	CSARGYETQYF
TRBV3-1	TRBD1	TRBJ1-2	few	13	TGTGCCAGCAGCCAGGGACAGGGCTATGGCTACACCTTC	CASSQGQGYGYTF
TRBV11-3	TRBD1	TRBJ2-5	many	15	TGTGCCAGCAGCCGGGACAGTCTGCTACAAGAGACCCAGTACTTC	CASSRDSLLQETQYF
TRBV6-5	-	TRBJ1-6	-	14	TGTGCCAGCAGAGGAGCGGGGGTTCATTCACCCCTCCACTTT	CASRGAGVHSPLHF
TRBV5-1	-	TRBJ1-6	many	15	TGCGCCAGCAGCCTCGAGGGAGGGTTTAATTCACCCCTCCACTTT	CASSLEGGFNSPLHF
TRBV9	-	TRBJ1-6	few	14	TGTGCCAGCGGGACTGACTCCTATAATTCACCCCTCCACTTT	CASGTDSYNSPLHF
TRBV9	-	TRBJ2-7	few	15	TGTGCCAGCAGCGTAGGTATGGACGGGGGCCACGAGCAGTACTTC	CASSVGMDGGHEQYF
TRBV7-8	-	TRBJ1-3	many	13	TGTGCCAGCAGCACAGGAGGCGGAAACACCATATATTTT	CASSTGGGNTIYF
TRBV18	-	TRBJ2-7	-	13	TGTGCCAGCTCACCCCTGGATCGCTACGAGCAGTACTTC	CASSPLDRYEQYF
TRBV3-1	-	TRBJ2-1	-	14	TGTGCCAGCAGCCAGGGGGTAGGCTACAATGAGCAGTTCTTC	CASSQGVGYNEQFF
TRBV20-1	-	TRBJ2-3	-	14	TGCAGTTCCCCCCGGGCGGGGTTCGGAGATACGCAGTATTTT	CSSPRAGFGDTQYF
TRBV20-1	TRBD2	TRBJ2-5	many	12	TGCAGTGGAGCGGGGGTACAAGAGACCCAGTACTTC	CSGAGVQETQYF
TRBV20-1	-	TRBJ1-3	-	13	TGCAGTGCTGTACAGGGAGCTGGAAACACCATATATTTT	CSAVQGAGNTIYF
TRBV7-9	-	TRBJ2-7	-	12	TGTGCCAGCAGCCGCGGGACAGACGAGCAGTACTTC	CASSRGTDEQYF
TRBV9	-	TRBJ1-2	many	13	TGTGCCAGCAGCGTCTCGGCCAACTATGGCTACACCTTC	CASSVSANYGYTF
TRBV7-2	TRBD2	TRBJ2-2	-	15	TGTGCCAGCAGCTTAGTAGCGGGGGGAACCGGGGAGCTGTTTTTT	CASSLVAGGTGELFF
TRBV5-1	TRBD1	TRBJ2-1	-	16	TGCGCCAGCAGCTTCGGGCAGGGGGTACCCTACAATGAGCAGTTCTTC	CASSFGQGVPYNEQFF
TRBV7-9	-	TRBJ2-2	few	13	TGTGCCAGCAGCCGAGGACTTACCGGGGAGCTGTTTTTT	CASSRGLTGELFF
TRBV20-1	TRBD2	TRBJ2-3	-	15	TGCAGTGGTATAGATGGCGGGGGGGCGGCAGATACGCAGTATTTT	CSGIDGGGAADTQYF
TRBV5-1	-	TRBJ2-5	-	14	TGCGCCAGCAGTGTACAGGGCATCCAAGAGACCCAGTACTTC	CASSVQGIQETQYF
TRBV7-9	-	TRBJ2-3	few	15	TGTGCCAGCAGCTTATTCGGGGGCGGCACAGATACGCAGTATTTT	CASSLFGGGTDTQYF
TRBV5-1	-	TRBJ2-5	many	14	TGCGCCAGCAGCCCAACGACAGACCTGGGGACCCAGTACTTC	CASSPTTDLGTQYF
TRBV6-1	-	TRBJ1-5	-	10	TGTGCCAGCAGTGGTCAGCCCCAGCATTTT	CASSGQPQHF
TRBV7-2	TRBD2	TRBJ2-3	many	16	TGTGCCAGCAGCCCCCGCACCGGGAGGCTCCCAGATACGCAGTATTTT	CASSPRTGRLPDTQYF
TRBV7-3	TRBD2	TRBJ2-1	-	16	TGTGCCAGCAGCTTACTCGGGACTAGCGTCTACAATGAGCAGTTCTTC	CASSLLGTSVYNEQFF
TRBV2	-	TRBJ2-3	many	12	TGTGCCAGCAGTGAAGCTGCAGATACGCAGTATTTT	CASSEAADTQYF
TRBV7-2	-	TRBJ2-7	many	13	TGTGCCAGCAGCTCCAGGAAAGCCTACGAGCAGTACTTC	CASSSRKAYEQYF
TRBV6-1	-	TRBJ2-5	few	14	TGTGCCAGCAGTGAATTGGAGATCCAAGAGACCCAGTACTTC	CASSELEIQETQYF
TRBV5-1	-	TRBJ1-2	many	13	TGCGCCAGCAGCTTGGACAGGGTCGGTGGCTACACCTTC	CASSLDRVGGYTF
TRBV6-6	-	TRBJ1-1	many	14	TGTGCCAGCAGTCCCGCAGGGCCTGGGGCTGAAGCTTTCTTT	CASSPAGPGAEAFF
TRBV6-5	-	TRBJ1-2	-	13	TGTGCCAGCAGTACAGGAGGGGTCTATGGCTACACCTTC	CASSTGGVYGYTF
TRBV11-3	-	TRBJ1-2	few	15	TGTGCCAGCAGCCAAGGGACTCAGGGCACCTATGGCTACACCTTC	CASSQGTQGTYGYTF
TRBV29-1	-	TRBJ1-1	-	11	TGCAGCATTGTTCGGAACACTGAAGCTTTCTTT	CSIVRNTEAFF
TRBV28	TRBD2	TRBJ2-1	many	15	TGTGCCAGCAACCCATTCGGGGGGACCTACAATGAGCAGTTCTTC	CASNPFGGTYNEQFF
TRBV11-1	TRBD1	TRBJ2-3	few	15	TGTGCCAGCAGCTTAGCCCTGACAGGGGTATATACGCAGTATTTT	CASSLALTGVYTQYF
TRBV20-1	TRBD1	TRBJ1-1	-	12	TGCAGTGCTCTTGACAGGGGCACTGAAGCTTTCTTT	CSALDRGTEAFF
TRBV12-3/TRBV12-4	-	TRBJ2-1	-	12	TGTGCCAGCAGACCTGGGGGGAATGAGCAGTTCTTC	CASRPGGNEQFF
TRBV7-9	-	TRBJ2-3	-	15	TGTGCCAGCAGCCGTCCGGGACTGGACAGCCATACGCAGTATTTT	CASSRPGLDSHTQYF
TRBV20-1	-	TRBJ1-5	-	15	TGCAGTGCTAGAGGGGGCGATTATAGCAATCAGCCCCAGCATTTT	CSARGGDYSNQPQHF
TRBV7-7	TRBD1	TRBJ2-1	many	15	TGTGCTAGCAGCTCCGGGACAGGGAGTTTTAATGAGCAGTTCTTC	CASSSGTGSFNEQFF
TRBV12-3/TRBV12-4	TRBD2	TRBJ2-1	few	15	TGTGCCAGCACCCTTAGCGGGAGGCCCTACAATGAGCAGTTCTTC	CASTLSGRPYNEQFF
TRBV28	-	TRBJ2-7	-	12	TGTGCCAGCAGTCTCCTCACTCGCGAGCAGTACTTC	CASSLLTREQYF
TRBV29-1	-	TRBJ1-1	many	13	TGCAGCGTTGCTGAGGGGACGAACACTGAAGCTTTCTTT	CSVAEGTNTEAFF
TRBV2	TRBD2	TRBJ2-5	few	16	TGTGCCAGCAGTGAAAGTGACGGGGGGGCCTCGGAGACCCAGTACTTC	CASSESDGGASETQYF
TRBV10-3	-	TRBJ2-3	few	13	TGTGCCATCACCCCCGGTCGCACAGATACGCAGTATTTT	CAITPGRTDTQYF
TRBV7-8	-	TRBJ1-5	-	15	TGTGCCAGCAGCTTAGGAAAGGGGCAGGGTCAGCCCCAGCATTTT	CASSLGKGQGQPQHF
TRBV7-2	-	TRBJ2-3	many	13	TGTGCCAGCAGCTGGAAGGGGACAGATACGCAGTATTTT	CASSWKGTDTQYF
TRBV5-8	-	TRBJ2-1	-	15	TGTGCCAGCAGCTTTCGCCAGCGTCTCTACAATGAGCAGTTCTTC	CASSFRQRLYNEQFF
TRBV10-1	TRBD2	TRBJ2-3	medium-sized	15	TGCGCCAGCAGTGATGTTGCGGGGGGCACAGATACGCAGTATTTT	CASSDVAGGTDTQYF
TRBV21-1	-	TRBJ2-5	many	13	TGTGCCAGCCGGGGGGAAGGAGGCGAGACCCAGTACTTC	CASRGEGGETQYF
TRBV24-1	TRBD2	TRBJ2-7	few	13	TGTGCCACCAGTGAATTTGAGGGAGGGGAGCAGTACTTC	CATSEFEGGEQYF
TRBV20-1	TRBD1	TRBJ2-7	-	14	TGCAGTGCTAGACCCCCGGGACAGACCTACGAGCAGTACTTC	CSARPPGQTYEQYF
TRBV6-1	TRBD1	TRBJ1-1	-	14	TGTGCCAGCAGGCCACAGGGGGCGTTCACTGAAGCTTTCTTT	CASRPQGAFTEAFF
TRBV29-1	-	TRBJ1-1	once	11	TGCAGCGCTACCCGTGGAGAGGAAGCTTTCTTT	CSATRGEEAFF